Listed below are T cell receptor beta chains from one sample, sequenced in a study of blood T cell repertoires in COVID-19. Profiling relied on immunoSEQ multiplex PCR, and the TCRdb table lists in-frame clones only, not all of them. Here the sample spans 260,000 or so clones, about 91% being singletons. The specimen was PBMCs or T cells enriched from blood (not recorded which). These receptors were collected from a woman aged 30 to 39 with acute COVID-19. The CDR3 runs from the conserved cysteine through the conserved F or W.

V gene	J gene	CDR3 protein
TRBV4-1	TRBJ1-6	CASSQDSMASGGFSPLHF
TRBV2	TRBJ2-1	CASSVDSYNEQFF
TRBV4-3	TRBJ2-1	CASSQDPAGNEQFF
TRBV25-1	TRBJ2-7	CATRPVTGDYEQYF
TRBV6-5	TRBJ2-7	CASSYRGSSYEQYF
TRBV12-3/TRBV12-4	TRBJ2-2	CAIPQGAAGELFF
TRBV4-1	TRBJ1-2	CASSQTGAIGYTF
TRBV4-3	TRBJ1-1	CASSQEFRDRAGRVELNTEAFF
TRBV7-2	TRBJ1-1	CASSLGVQGHTEAFF
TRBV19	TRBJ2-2	CASNPQGLDTGELFF
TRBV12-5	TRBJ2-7	CASGFPYSRDEQYF
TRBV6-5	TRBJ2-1	CASSTSGSYNEQFF
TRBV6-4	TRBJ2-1	CASSELAGAFNEQFF
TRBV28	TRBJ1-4	CASSPRLGDTNEKLFF
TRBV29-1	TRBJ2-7	CSVGGIRYEQYF
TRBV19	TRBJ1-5	CASSIVNRGNNQPQHF
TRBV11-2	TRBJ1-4	CASSLEPGGKLFF
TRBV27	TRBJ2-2	CASSLLPAGAGAGELFF
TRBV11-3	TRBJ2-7	CASGGPSGEQYF
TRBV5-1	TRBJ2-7	CASSIGGNRGYEQYF
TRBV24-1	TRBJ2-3	CATQGGHSTDTQYF
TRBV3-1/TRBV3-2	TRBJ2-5	CASSQESRRETQYF
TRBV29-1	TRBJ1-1	CSVYRSDTEAFF
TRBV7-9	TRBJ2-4	CASSFALAKNIQYF
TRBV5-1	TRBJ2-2	CASSSQLINSDTGELFF